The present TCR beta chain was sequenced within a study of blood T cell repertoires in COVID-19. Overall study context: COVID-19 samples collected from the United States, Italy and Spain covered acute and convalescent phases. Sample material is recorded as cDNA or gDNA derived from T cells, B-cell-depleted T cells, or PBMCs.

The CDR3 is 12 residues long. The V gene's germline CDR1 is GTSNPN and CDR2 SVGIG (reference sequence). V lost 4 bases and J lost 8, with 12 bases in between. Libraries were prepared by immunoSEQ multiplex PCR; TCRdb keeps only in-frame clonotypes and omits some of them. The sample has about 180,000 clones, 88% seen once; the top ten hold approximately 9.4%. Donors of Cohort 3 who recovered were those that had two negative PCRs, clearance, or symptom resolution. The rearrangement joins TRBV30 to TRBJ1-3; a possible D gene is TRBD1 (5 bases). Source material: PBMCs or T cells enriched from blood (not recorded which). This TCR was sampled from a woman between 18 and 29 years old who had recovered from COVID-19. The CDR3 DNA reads TGTGCCTGGACTATCGGGGGAGACACCATATATTTT. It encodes CAWTIGGDTIYF. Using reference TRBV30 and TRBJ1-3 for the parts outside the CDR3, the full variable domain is SQTIHQWPATLVQPVGSPLSLECTVEGTSNPNLYWYRQAAGRGLQLLFYSVGIGQISSEVPQNLSASRPQDRQFILSSKKLLLSDSGFYLCAWTIGGDTIYFGEGSWLTVV.